One sample yielded the 3 T cell receptor beta chains listed below, sequenced in a study of response to subunit inactivated influenza vaccine (dated by TCRdb to the late 2010s). Libraries were prepared through RT-PCR. The sequencer listed for this sample is Illumina HiSeq 2500. TCRdb reprocessing: public reads trimmed at Q25 with fastp, clones called with MiXCR, in-frame beta chains kept. Every entry covers one CDR3 protein and lists the most common genes and DNA from its rows. In this sample the table shows approximately 730,000 distinct CDR3 sequences, over 11% of which occur a single time. The ten most abundant clones make up approximately 7% of the sample. The sequences come from PBMCs from blood, collected 14 days before vaccination. The receptors here all came from a man aged 45 to 65 who received an inactivated influenza vaccine. Donor details come from another sample of the same person, matched by shared clones.

This clonotype appeared a few times. This chain uses TRBV5-6 with TRBJ2-1, with a tentative D call TRBD2 (5 bases). This CDR3 has 16 amino acids. Trimming removed 3 bases from V and 7 bases from J, with 20 bases in between. CDR1 and CDR2 (germline): SGHDT, YYEEEE. CDR3: CASSWNSGHVGNEQFF. The CDR3 nucleotides read TGTGCCAGCAGCTGGAACAGCGGTCACGTTGGGAATGAGCAGTTCTTC.

A few counts support this clonotype. The rearrangement links TRBV12-3 or TRBV12-4 to TRBJ1-2; D remains ambiguous. Trimming left V 3 bases short and J 8 bases short, with 22 bases between. There are 16 residues in the CDR3. In DNA, the CDR3 is TGTGCCAGCAGTTTTGGCGCCTCGAGAACTATTGGCGGCTACACCTTC. Its translation: CASSFGASRTIGGYTF.

This clonotype was picked up many times. This chain links TRBV7-6 with TRBJ1-3, with D perhaps matching TRBD1 (6 bases). This CDR3 has 18 residues. V was pared by 1 base and J by 5 bases, with 21 bases between. Germline assignment: CDR1 SGHVS and CDR2 FNYEAQ. CDR3: CASSLVWRDKPGRNTIYF. The CDR3, as DNA: TGTGCCAGCAGCTTAGTGTGGAGGGACAAACCCGGCCGAAACACCATATATTTT.